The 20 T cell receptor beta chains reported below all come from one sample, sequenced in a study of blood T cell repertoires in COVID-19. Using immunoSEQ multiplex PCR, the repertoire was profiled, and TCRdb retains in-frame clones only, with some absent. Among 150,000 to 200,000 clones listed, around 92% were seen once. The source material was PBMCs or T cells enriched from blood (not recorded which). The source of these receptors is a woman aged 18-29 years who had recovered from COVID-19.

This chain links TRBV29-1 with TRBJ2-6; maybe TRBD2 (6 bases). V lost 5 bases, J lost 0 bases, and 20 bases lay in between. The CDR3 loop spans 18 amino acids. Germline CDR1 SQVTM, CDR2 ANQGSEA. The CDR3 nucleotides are TGCAGCGTTTCAAACCCCGGGGAGGCCAGCTCTGGGGCCAACGTCCTGACTTTC. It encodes CSVSNPGEASSGANVLTF.

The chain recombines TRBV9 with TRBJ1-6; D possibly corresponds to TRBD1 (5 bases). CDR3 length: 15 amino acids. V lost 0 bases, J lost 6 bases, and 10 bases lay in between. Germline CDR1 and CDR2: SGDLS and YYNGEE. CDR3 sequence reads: CASSVAGISNSPLHF. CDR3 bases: TGTGCCAGCAGCGTAGCAGGGATTAGTAATTCACCCCTCCACTTT.

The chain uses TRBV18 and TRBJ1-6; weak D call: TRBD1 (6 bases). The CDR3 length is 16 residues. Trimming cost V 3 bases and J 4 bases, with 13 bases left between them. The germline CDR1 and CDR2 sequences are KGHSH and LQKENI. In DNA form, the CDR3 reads TGTGCCAGCTCACCCATGGAAACAGGGTATAATTCACCCCTCCACTTT. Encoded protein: CASSPMETGYNSPLHF.

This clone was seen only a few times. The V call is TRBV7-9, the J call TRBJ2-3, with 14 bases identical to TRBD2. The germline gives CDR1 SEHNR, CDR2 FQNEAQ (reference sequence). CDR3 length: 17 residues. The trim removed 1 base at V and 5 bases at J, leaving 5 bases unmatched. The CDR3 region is CASSLGAGTSGGDTQYF. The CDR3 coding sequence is TGTGCCAGCAGCTTAGGAGCCGGGACTAGCGGGGGAGATACGCAGTATTTT.

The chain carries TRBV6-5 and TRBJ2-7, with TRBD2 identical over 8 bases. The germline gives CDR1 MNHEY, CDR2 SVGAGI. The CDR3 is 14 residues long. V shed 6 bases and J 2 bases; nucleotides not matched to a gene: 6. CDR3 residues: CASSPAGVTYEQYF. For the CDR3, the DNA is TGTGCCAGCAGCCCAGCGGGGGTAACCTACGAGCAGTACTTC.

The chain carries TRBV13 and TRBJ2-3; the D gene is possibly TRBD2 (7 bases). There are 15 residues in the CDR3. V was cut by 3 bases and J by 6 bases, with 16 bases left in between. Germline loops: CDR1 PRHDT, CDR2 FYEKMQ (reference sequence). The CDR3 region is CASSLTGGQHDTQYF. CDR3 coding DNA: TGTGCCAGCAGCTTGACGGGGGGCCAGCACGATACGCAGTATTTT. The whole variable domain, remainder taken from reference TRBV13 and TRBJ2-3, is AAGVIQSPRHLIKEKRETATLKCYPIPRHDTVYWYQQGPGQDPQFLISFYEKMQSDKGSIPDRFSAQQFSDYHSELNMSSLELGDSALYFCASSLTGGQHDTQYFGPGTRLTVL.

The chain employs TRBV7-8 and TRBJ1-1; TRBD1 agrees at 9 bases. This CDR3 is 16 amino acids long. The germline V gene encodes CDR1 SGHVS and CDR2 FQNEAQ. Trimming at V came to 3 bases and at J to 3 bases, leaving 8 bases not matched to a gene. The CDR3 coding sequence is TGTGCCAGCAGCTTTAGGGGGACAGGGATCGACACTGAAGCTTTCTTT. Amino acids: CASSFRGTGIDTEAFF.

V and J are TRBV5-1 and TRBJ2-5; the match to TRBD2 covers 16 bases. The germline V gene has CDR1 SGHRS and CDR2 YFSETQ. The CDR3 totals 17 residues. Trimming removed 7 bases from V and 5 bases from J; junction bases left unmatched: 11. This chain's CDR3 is CASHTGLAGGPGETQYF. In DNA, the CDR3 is TGCGCCAGCCACACGGGACTAGCGGGGGGGCCCGGGGAGACCCAGTACTTC.

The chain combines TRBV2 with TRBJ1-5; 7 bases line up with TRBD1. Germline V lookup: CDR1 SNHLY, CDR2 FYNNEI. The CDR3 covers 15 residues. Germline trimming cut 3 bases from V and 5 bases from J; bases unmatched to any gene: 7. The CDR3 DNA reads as TGTGCCAGCAGTGAGATGGGACAGTTCCATCAGCCCCAGCATTTT. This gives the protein CASSEMGQFHQPQHF.

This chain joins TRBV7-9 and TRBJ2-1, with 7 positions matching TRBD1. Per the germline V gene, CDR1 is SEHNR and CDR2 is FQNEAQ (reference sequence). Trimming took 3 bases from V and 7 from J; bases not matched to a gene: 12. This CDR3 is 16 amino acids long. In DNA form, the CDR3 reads TGTGCCAGCAGCTTCCCGACAGGGAGTAGTGAGAATGAGCAGTTCTTC. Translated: CASSFPTGSSENEQFF.

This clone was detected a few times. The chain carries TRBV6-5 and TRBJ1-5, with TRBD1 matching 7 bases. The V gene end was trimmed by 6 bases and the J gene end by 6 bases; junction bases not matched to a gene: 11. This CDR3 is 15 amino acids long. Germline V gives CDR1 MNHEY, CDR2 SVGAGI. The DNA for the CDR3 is TGTGCCAGCAGCTCAAAGGAGGGGGCGGGTCAGCCCCAGCATTTT. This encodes CASSSKEGAGQPQHF.

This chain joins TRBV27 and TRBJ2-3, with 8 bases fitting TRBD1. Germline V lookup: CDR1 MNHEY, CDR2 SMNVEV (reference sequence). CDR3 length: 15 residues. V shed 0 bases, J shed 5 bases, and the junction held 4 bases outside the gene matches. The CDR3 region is CASSLSQGAVDTQYF. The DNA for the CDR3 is TGTGCCAGCAGTTTATCCCAGGGGGCAGTAGATACGCAGTATTTT.

The CDR3 reads CAWSDRGWNTEAFF. Here the CDR3 DNA reads TGTGCCTGGAGTGATCGGGGGTGGAACACTGAAGCTTTCTTT. This chain uses TRBV30 with TRBJ1-1, with D tentatively TRBD1 (5 bases). Trimming left V 1 base short and J 1 base short, with 10 bases between. Germline CDR1 and CDR2: GTSNPN and SVGIG (reference sequence). This CDR3 is built from 14 residues.

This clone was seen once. CDR3 in amino acids: CASSKDSLAKNIQYF. The CDR3 DNA reads TGTGCCAGCAGCAAGGACAGTCTAGCCAAAAACATTCAGTACTTC. The V call is TRBV21-1, the J call TRBJ2-4; the table's D call of TRBD1 was not tested on the DNA. TRBV21-1 is termed a pseudogene. CDR3 length: 15 amino acids.

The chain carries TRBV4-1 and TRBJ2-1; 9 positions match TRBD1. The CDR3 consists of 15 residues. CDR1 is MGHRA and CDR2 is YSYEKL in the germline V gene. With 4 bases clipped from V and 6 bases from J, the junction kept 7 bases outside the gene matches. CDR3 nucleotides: TGCGCCAGCAGCCGCTTAGGGACAGGGCTCAATGAGCAGTTCTTC. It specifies CASSRLGTGLNEQFF.

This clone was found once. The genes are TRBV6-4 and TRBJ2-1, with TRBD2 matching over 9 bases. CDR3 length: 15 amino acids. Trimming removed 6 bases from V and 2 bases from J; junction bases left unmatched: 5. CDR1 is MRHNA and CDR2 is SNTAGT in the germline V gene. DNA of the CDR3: TGTGCCAGCAGCGGCTCTAGCGGGGCCTACAATGAGCAGTTCTTC. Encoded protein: CASSGSSGAYNEQFF.

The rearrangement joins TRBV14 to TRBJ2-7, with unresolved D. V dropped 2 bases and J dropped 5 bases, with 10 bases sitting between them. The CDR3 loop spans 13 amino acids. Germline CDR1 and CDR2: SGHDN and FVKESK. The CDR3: CASSQSRYNEQYF. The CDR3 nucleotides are TGTGCCAGCAGCCAATCCAGGTACAACGAGCAGTACTTC.

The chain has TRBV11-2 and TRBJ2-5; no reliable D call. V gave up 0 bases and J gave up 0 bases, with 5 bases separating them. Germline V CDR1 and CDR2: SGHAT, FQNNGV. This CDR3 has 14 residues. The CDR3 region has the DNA TGTGCCAGCAGCTTAGATTCGTACCAAGAGACCCAGTACTTC. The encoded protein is CASSLDSYQETQYF.

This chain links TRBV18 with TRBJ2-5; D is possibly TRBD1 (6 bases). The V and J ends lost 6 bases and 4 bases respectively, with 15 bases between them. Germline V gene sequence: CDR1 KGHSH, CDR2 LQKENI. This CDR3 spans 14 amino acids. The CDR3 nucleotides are TGTGCCAGCTCCCACCTCACAGGGCCAGAGACCCAGTACTTC. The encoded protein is CASSHLTGPETQYF.

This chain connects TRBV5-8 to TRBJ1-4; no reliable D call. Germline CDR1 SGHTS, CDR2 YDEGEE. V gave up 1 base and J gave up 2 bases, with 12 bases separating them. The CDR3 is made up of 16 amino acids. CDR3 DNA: TGTGCCAGCAGCTTGATACCCCCGGAGACTAATGAAAAACTGTTTTTT. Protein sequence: CASSLIPPETNEKLFF.